One sample yielded the 25 T cell receptor beta chains listed below, sequenced in a study of cytomegalovirus exposure and HLA in healthy donors. A multiplex PCR was run with 60 Vbeta primers and 13 Jbeta primers. This table comes from immunoSEQ multiplex PCR, and its TCRdb copy is limited to in-frame clones, with some not included. The data show roughly 130,000 clones, about three quarters seen once. Sequencing used PBMCs. All receptors derive from a middle-aged woman in good health and CMV-seronegative.

The rearrangement uses TRBV5-4 and TRBJ2-1; 8 nucleotides match TRBD2. The CDR3 has 15 amino acids. The ends lost 5 bases at V and 1 base at J; junction bases unmatched: 5. Germline V gene data show CDR1 as SGHNT and CDR2 as YYREEE (reference sequence). CDR3 amino acids: CASSRGGASYNEQFF. Written as DNA, the CDR3 is TGTGCCAGCAGTCGGGGGGGGGCATCCTACAATGAGCAGTTCTTC.

In regard to this clone: A read error may account for a junction end that differs from germline. The V call is TRBV7-7, the J call TRBJ2-3, with 11 positions matching TRBD2. This CDR3 region has 15 residues. Per germline, CDR1 SSHAT and CDR2 FNYEAQ (reference sequence). The CDR3 here is CASSPSGGFTDTQYF. CDR3 bases: TGTGCTAGCAGCCCTAGCGGGGGGTTCACAGATACGCAGTATTTT.

This sequence joins TRBV6-1 and TRBJ1-5; no reliable D call. The germline V gene encodes CDR1 MNHNS and CDR2 SASEGT. This CDR3 spans 13 amino acids. V lost 3 bases to trimming and J lost 3 bases, with 6 bases between them. The CDR3 region has the DNA TGTGCCAGCAGTGACCCTTACAATCAGCCCCAGCATTTT. Its translation is CASSDPYNQPQHF.

This clone has a single count. The rearrangement joins TRBV28 to TRBJ2-1; a possible D gene is TRBD2 (7 bases). Trimming took off 2 bases at V and 6 bases at J, with 14 bases between the two ends. The V gene's germline CDR1 is MDHEN and CDR2 SYDVKM. This CDR3 has 15 amino acids. CDR3 residues: CASSLAGAPANEQFF. CDR3 nucleotides: TGTGCCAGCAGTTTAGCGGGGGCCCCGGCCAATGAGCAGTTCTTC.

The chain combines TRBV10-3 with TRBJ2-1; possibly TRBD2 for D (5 bases). CDR1 and CDR2 (germline): ENHRY, SYGVKD. The ends were cut back, 2 bases at V and 8 bases at J, with 16 bases in the middle. The CDR3 length is 15 residues. Here the CDR3 reads CAISERGFEQYEQFF. CDR3 sequence (DNA): TGTGCCATCAGTGAGCGGGGTTTCGAACAATATGAGCAGTTCTTC.

The V call is TRBV18, the J call TRBJ2-7; 8 bases align to TRBD1. Germline CDR1 reads KGHSH; CDR2 reads LQKENI. The CDR3 consists of 14 residues. V shed 5 bases, J shed 6 bases, and the junction held 9 bases outside the gene matches. CDR3 in amino acids: CASSGQGRSGEQYF. The DNA for the CDR3 is TGTGCCAGCTCAGGACAGGGTAGATCGGGCGAGCAGTACTTC.

The V gene is TRBV7-9, the J gene TRBJ2-1, with D tentatively TRBD1 (5 bases). Per the germline V gene, CDR1 is SEHNR and CDR2 is FQNEAQ (reference sequence). The CDR3 runs 14 residues. The V gene lost 5 bases and the J gene lost 9 bases, with 17 bases spanning the gap. DNA of the CDR3: TGTGCCAGCAGCCCAGTTTGGCAGGGCGGTGAGCAGTTCTTC. Translation: CASSPVWQGGEQFF. The full variable domain, its missing parts supplied by reference TRBV7-9 and TRBJ2-1, is DTGVSQNPRHKITKRGQNVTFRCDPISEHNRLYWYRQTLGQGPEFLTYFQNEAQLEKSRLLSDRFSAERPKGSFSTLEIQRTEQGDSAMYLCASSPVWQGGEQFFGPGTRLTVL.

V and J are TRBV18 and TRBJ1-2; 8 bases fit TRBD1. V was clipped by 2 bases and J by 5 bases; unmatched bases: 7. CDR3 length equals 15 residues. Germline CDR1 reads KGHSH; CDR2 reads LQKENI. Here the CDR3 reads CASSPGAQGAYGYTF. The CDR3 DNA reads TGTGCCAGCTCACCAGGAGCCCAGGGGGCTTATGGCTACACCTTC.

The V call is TRBV7-9, the J call TRBJ1-2; a possible D gene is TRBD1 (5 bases). CDR3 length equals 13 residues. In germline, CDR1 is SEHNR, CDR2 FQNEAQ (reference sequence). The V end was cut by 3 bases, the J end by 6 bases, with 11 bases between. CDR3 residues: CASSFMSGDGYTF. The CDR3 DNA reads TGTGCCAGCAGCTTCATGTCGGGGGATGGCTACACCTTC.

The gene calls are TRBV19 and TRBJ2-1, with TRBD2 as a possible D gene (7 bases). Deletions cut 3 bases from V and 7 bases from J, with 16 bases between. Germline V gene lookup returns CDR1 LNHDA and CDR2 SQIVND (reference sequence). The CDR3 runs to 15 residues. The CDR3 protein is CASSIGGAFRNEQFF. CDR3 coding DNA: TGTGCCAGTAGTATTGGGGGGGCCTTCAGGAATGAGCAGTTCTTC. Drawing the rest from reference TRBV19 and TRBJ2-1, the complete variable domain is DGGITQSPKYLFRKEGQNVTLSCEQNLNHDAMYWYRQDPGQGLRLIYYSQIVNDFQKGDIAEGYSVSREKKESFPLTVTSAQKNPTAFYLCASSIGGAFRNEQFFGPGTRLTVL.

V and J are TRBV5-6 and TRBJ1-2, with D maybe TRBD1 (5 bases). CDR3 length equals 13 residues. The V gene lost 0 bases and the J gene lost 3 bases, with 6 bases spanning the gap. Germline lookup yields CDR1 SGHDT and CDR2 YYEEEE. The CDR3 loop reads CASSLGRDYGYTF. CDR3 DNA: TGTGCCAGCAGCTTGGGCAGGGACTATGGCTACACCTTC. The complete variable domain, with remaining parts taken from reference TRBV5-6 and TRBJ1-2, reads DAGVTQSPTHLIKTRGQQVTLRCSPKSGHDTVSWYQQALGQGPQFIFQYYEEEERQRGNFPDRFSGHQFPNYSSELNVNALLLGDSALYLCASSLGRDYGYTFGSGTRLTVV.

This clone was seen only once. The chain carries TRBV7-9 and TRBJ2-1; 7 positions agree with TRBD1. The CDR3 runs 14 residues. V shed 5 bases, J shed 10 bases, and the junction held 11 bases outside the gene matches. The germline V gene encodes CDR1 SEHNR and CDR2 FQNEAQ (reference sequence). The CDR3 reads CASSLGQNRGEQFF. The CDR3 nucleotides read TGTGCCAGCAGCCTGGGACAAAACAGGGGCGAGCAGTTCTTC. Combining the CDR3 with reference TRBV7-9 and TRBJ2-1 gives the whole variable domain DTGVSQNPRHKITKRGQNVTFRCDPISEHNRLYWYRQTLGQGPEFLTYFQNEAQLEKSRLLSDRFSAERPKGSFSTLEIQRTEQGDSAMYLCASSLGQNRGEQFFGPGTRLTVL.

The rearrangement joins TRBV7-2 to TRBJ2-1, with no clear D. Germline CDR1 reads SGHTA; CDR2 reads FQGNSA. The CDR3 runs to 11 residues. Trimming left V 5 bases short and J 9 bases short, with 8 bases between. The chain's CDR3 is CASSHGAEQFF. The CDR3 region has the DNA TGTGCCAGCAGCCACGGTGCTGAGCAGTTCTTC.

This clone has a single count. The chain joins TRBV6-5 to TRBJ2-1; 8 bases map to TRBD2. After removal of 4 bases from V and 0 bases from J, the junction contained 5 bases not matched to a gene. Germline CDR1 MNHEY, CDR2 SVGAGI. This CDR3 is built from 16 residues. DNA for the CDR3: TGTGCCAGCAGTTTTAGCGGGGCCAGCTCCTACAATGAGCAGTTCTTC. It encodes CASSFSGASSYNEQFF.

This chain uses TRBV29-1 with TRBJ1-1, with 7 bases that match TRBD1. Germline CDR1 is SQVTM and CDR2 is ANQGSEA. The CDR3 extends over 15 amino acids. J gave up 5 bases and V 1 base, and 10 bases lay outside the gene matches. The CDR3 loop reads CSVEARQGGRTEAFF. In nucleotides, the CDR3 is TGCAGCGTTGAAGCGAGACAGGGAGGAAGAACTGAAGCTTTCTTT.

The V gene is TRBV4-2, the J gene TRBJ2-5; TRBD2 matches 8 bases. The germline V gene has CDR1 LGHNA and CDR2 YNFKEQ. The CDR3 extends over 16 amino acids. V lost 0 bases and J lost 3; bases outside the gene matches: 6. The CDR3: CASSQESPGLEETQYF. The CDR3, as DNA: TGTGCCAGCAGCCAAGAATCCCCGGGACTAGAAGAGACCCAGTACTTC.

A remark on this clone: Other DNA sequences from this sample encode an identical CDR3 as well. The chain recombines TRBV7-2 with TRBJ1-2; no reliable D call. Looked up from germline, CDR1 is SGHTA and CDR2 is FQGNSA. V was shortened by 1 base and J by 0 bases, with 6 bases between the two germline ends. The CDR3 is 14 amino acids. The CDR3 DNA sequence: TGTGCCAGCAGCTTAGACGCGGCTAACTATGGCTACACCTTC. Amino acids: CASSLDAANYGYTF. Looking up the rest from reference TRBV7-2 and TRBJ1-2 gives the full variable domain: GAGVSQSPSNKVTEKGKDVELRCDPISGHTALYWYRQSLGQGLEFLIYFQGNSAPDKSGLPSDRFSAERTGGSVSTLTIQRTQQEDSAVYLCASSLDAANYGYTFGSGTRLTVV.

The chain couples TRBV10-1 to TRBJ2-1; TRBD2 matches 14 bases. The CDR3 sequence is 17 residues long. The junction had 6 bases not matched to a gene; V was cut back by 6 bases and J by 2 bases. The V gene's germline CDR1 is WNHNN and CDR2 SYGVQD (reference sequence). Written as DNA, the CDR3 is TGCGCCAGCAGCGAGGGACTAGCGGGGGAACCCTACAATGAGCAGTTCTTC. Residues: CASSEGLAGEPYNEQFF.

The chain carries TRBV28 and TRBJ1-2, with D possibly matching TRBD1 (6 bases). This CDR3 region has 15 residues. V lost 1 base and J lost 2, with 11 bases in between. CDR1 and CDR2 (germline): MDHEN, SYDVKM. The DNA for the CDR3 is TGTGCCAGCAGTTTATTCCGGGGGGGCAACTATGGCTACACCTTC. Its protein is CASSLFRGGNYGYTF.

This clone was seen more than once but under ten times. The chain couples TRBV5-6 to TRBJ1-5; D remains unclear. The V gene's germline CDR1 is SGHDT and CDR2 YYEEEE. The V and J ends lost 6 bases and 7 bases respectively, with 17 bases between them. The CDR3 sequence is 14 residues long. CDR3 DNA sequence: TGTGCCAGCACCCTGGGGTTGGGCGGGCAGCCCCAGCATTTT. This gives the protein CASTLGLGGQPQHF.

The rearrangement uses TRBV6-1 and TRBJ1-6, with TRBD1 matching over 8 bases. The CDR3 contains 15 residues. CDR1 is MNHNS, CDR2 SASEGT, per germline. V shed 6 bases and J 5 bases; nucleotides not matched to a gene: 6. The chain's CDR3 is CASSRVTGDNSPLHF. In DNA form, the CDR3 reads TGTGCCAGCAGCCGAGTGACAGGGGATAATTCACCCCTCCACTTT.

This chain connects TRBV5-1 to TRBJ2-2, with D unclear. V was clipped by 7 bases and J by 0 bases, with 7 bases between them. Per the germline V gene, CDR1 is SGHRS and CDR2 is YFSETQ. CDR3 size: 13 residues. Written as DNA, the CDR3 is TGCGCCAGCGCGGCGGCGAACACCGGGGAGCTGTTTTTT. It translates to CASAAANTGELFF.

This sequence joins TRBV6-5 and TRBJ2-7, with a tentative D call TRBD2 (5 bases). This CDR3 has 13 residues. Germline CDR1 is MNHEY and CDR2 is SVGAGI. Trimming shortened V by 0 bases and J by 6 bases, and 9 bases separated the two germline ends. CDR3 region: CASSYSRGSEQYV. In nucleotides, the CDR3 is TGTGCCAGCAGTTACTCGAGAGGGAGCGAGCAGTACGTC.

This chain joins TRBV9 and TRBJ1-1; no firm D call. V lost 6 bases and J lost 0, with 15 bases in between. Germline assignment: CDR1 SGDLS and CDR2 YYNGEE. This CDR3 region has 15 residues. The CDR3 DNA reads TGTGCCAGCACGCTCATCCGGGTGTTGAACACTGAAGCTTTCTTT. This sequence encodes CASTLIRVLNTEAFF. Full variable domain (missing parts from reference TRBV9 and TRBJ1-1): DSGVTQTPKHLITATGQRVTLRCSPRSGDLSVYWYQQSLDQGLQFLIQYYNGEERAKGNILERFSAQQFPDLHSELNLSSLELGDSALYFCASTLIRVLNTEAFFGQGTRLTVV.

The V gene is TRBV6-5, the J gene TRBJ2-1, with TRBD2 matching 10 bases. The CDR3 contains 15 residues. CDR1 MNHEY and CDR2 SVGAGI come from the germline V gene. Germline trimming cut 2 bases from V and 6 bases from J; bases unmatched to any gene: 4. DNA of the CDR3: TGTGCCAGCAGTTACCGAGCGGGGGGGATCAATGAGCAGTTCTTC. Protein: CASSYRAGGINEQFF.